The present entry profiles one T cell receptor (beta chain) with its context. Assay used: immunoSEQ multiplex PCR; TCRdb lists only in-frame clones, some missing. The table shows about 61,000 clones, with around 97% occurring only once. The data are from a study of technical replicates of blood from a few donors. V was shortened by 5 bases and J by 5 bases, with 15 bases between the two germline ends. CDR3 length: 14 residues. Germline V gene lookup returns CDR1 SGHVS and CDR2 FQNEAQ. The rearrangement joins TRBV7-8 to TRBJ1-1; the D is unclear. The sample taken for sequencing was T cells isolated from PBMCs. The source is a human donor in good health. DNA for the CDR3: TGTGCCAGCAGCCCCGAGCGGGTTTCTACTGAAGCTTTCTTT. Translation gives CASSPERVSTEAFF.